This T cell receptor (beta chain) was recorded in a study of control samples from healthy donors and cancer patients. Profiling relied on immunoSEQ multiplex PCR, and the TCRdb table lists in-frame clones only, not all of them. The table has about 160,000 clones, 94% seen once. CDR3 length equals 14 residues. V lost 3 bases, J lost 1 base, and 3 bases stayed unmatched. CDR1 is GTSNPN and CDR2 is SVGIG in the germline V gene (reference sequence). The rearrangement uses TRBV30 and TRBJ1-1, with 9 nucleotides matching TRBD1. The sequenced sample consisted of PBMCs. The sequence was obtained from a man in his 60s with colorectal cancer. Here the CDR3 DNA reads TGTGCCTGGAGCGGACAGGGGAAGAACACTGAAGCTTTCTTT. As protein: CAWSGQGKNTEAFF.